The clone carrying this T cell receptor beta chain was detected only once. The antigen remains undetermined. These data belong to a study of shared clonotypes between healthy human individuals. Study details: Donors, aged 18 to 49, were two women and three men.

The donors were all Caucasian adults (living in Nashville, Tennessee). Clones were sequenced by immunoSEQ multiplex PCR, and TCRdb holds only the in-frame ones, with some missing. The table shows 2 million to 3 million clones, with 93% occurring only once. The junction had 5 bases not matched to a gene; V was cut back by 3 bases and J by 7 bases. CDR3 length: 14 amino acids. CDR1 is SGDLS and CDR2 is YYNGEE in the germline V gene. Study observations and caveats: An anticipated effect of sequencing depth on clonotype sharing among donors was recognized. Compared with clonotypes that all four donors shared, non-shared clonotypes had lower generation probabilities.

This clonotype originated in a man younger than 35 in good health. Some clones in this sample may be carry-over from other donors' samples. Sequenced sample: naive CD4+ T cells from PBMCs. As to subset: CD45RA+ positively selected. V and J are TRBV9 and TRBJ1-4; TRBD1 matches at 8 bases. This chain's CDR3 is CASSADREFEKLFF. CDR3 in DNA: TGTGCCAGCAGCGCGGACAGGGAGTTTGAAAAACTGTTTTTT.